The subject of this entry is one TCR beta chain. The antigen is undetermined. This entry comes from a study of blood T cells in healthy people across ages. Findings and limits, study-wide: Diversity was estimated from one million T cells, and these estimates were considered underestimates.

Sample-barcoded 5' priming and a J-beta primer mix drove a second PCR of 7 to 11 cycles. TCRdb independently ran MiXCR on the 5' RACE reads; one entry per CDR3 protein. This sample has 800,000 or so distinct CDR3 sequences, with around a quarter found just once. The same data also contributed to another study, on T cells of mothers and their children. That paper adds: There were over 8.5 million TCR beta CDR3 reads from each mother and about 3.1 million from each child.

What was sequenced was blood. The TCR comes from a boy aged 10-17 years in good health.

The CDR3 nucleotides read TGTGCCAGCAGCCGAAGGAGCCTAACTAATGAAAAACTGTTTTTT. It codes for CASSRRSLTNEKLFF. The J gene is TRBJ1-4, the V gene TRBV7-2; D call uncertain. Germline CDR1 and CDR2: SGHTA and FQGNSA. V lost 5 bases and J 1 base, leaving 11 bases between the germline ends. The CDR3 is 15 residues long.